The clone carrying this T cell receptor beta chain came up a few times. Its antigen is unknown. This sample was included in a study of response to subunit inactivated influenza vaccine. Overall study findings and caveats: Researchers suggested that each seasonal influenza vaccination recruits few new T cells.

Via MiXCR, TCRdb re-called the RT-PCR reads, giving one row per CDR3 protein. The table has roughly 780,000 distinct CDR3 sequences, less than 20% seen once. This sample comprised PBMCs from blood, obtained about 5 days after vaccination. The clonotype was recovered from a man between 45 and 60 years old who received an inactivated influenza vaccine.

The DNA of the CDR3 is TGCAGTGCTAGAGGACGAGGAGGGAGGGGGGCCAACGTCCTGACTTTC. Its translation is CSARGRGGRGANVLTF. The V call is TRBV20-1, the J call TRBJ2-6; a possible D gene is TRBD2 (6 bases). CDR3 length: 16 residues. The V end lost 1 base, the J end lost 4 bases, and 14 bases lay between the germline ends. Germline V gene data show CDR1 as DFQATT and CDR2 as SNEGSKA (reference sequence).